This T cell receptor beta chain was observed in a study of blood T cell repertoires in COVID-19. On the study more broadly: Material from acute and convalescent COVID-19 was sourced from the United States, Italy and Spain. T cells, B-cell-depleted T cells, or PBMCs provided the cDNA or gDNA that served as material.

The Seattle site enrolled patients during active infection and followed them longitudinally. Authors' processing steps: Reference gene primers were amplified, and this amplification served to estimate nucleated cell counts. The table came from immunoSEQ multiplex PCR; TCRdb's copy has only in-frame clones and leaves some out. The DNA was the basis for D and trimming; V, J and clone size are from that table. This table has 250,000 to 300,000 clones, more than 70% appearing once. This CDR3 comprises 15 residues. Germline CDR1 SGHRS, CDR2 YFSETQ. With V trimmed by 1 base and J by 6 bases, 6 bases remained unmatched.

The sequenced material came from peripheral blood. The chain has TRBV5-1 and TRBJ2-2; TRBD1 matches 7 bases. This clonotype was sampled from a woman aged 25 to 39 with COVID-19, enrolled during active disease. CDR3 DNA sequence: TGCGCCAGCAGCTTGTCACCCCAGGGGGCCGGGGAGCTGTTTTTT. As protein: CASSLSPQGAGELFF.